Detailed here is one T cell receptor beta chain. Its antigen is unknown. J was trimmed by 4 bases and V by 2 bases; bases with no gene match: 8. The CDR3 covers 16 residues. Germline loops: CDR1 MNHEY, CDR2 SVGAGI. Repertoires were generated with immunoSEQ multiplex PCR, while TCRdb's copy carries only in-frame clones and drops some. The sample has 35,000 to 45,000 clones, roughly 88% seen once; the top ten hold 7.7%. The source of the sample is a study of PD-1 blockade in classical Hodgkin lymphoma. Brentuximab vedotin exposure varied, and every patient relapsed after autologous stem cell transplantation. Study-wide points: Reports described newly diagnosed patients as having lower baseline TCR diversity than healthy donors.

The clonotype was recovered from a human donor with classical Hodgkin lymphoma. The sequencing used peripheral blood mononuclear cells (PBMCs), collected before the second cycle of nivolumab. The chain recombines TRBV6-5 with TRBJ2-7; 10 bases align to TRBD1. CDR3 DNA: TGTGCCAGCAGTTACGGGCCCGGGACAGGGGTATACGAGCAGTACTTC. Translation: CASSYGPGTGVYEQYF.